This T cell receptor (beta chain) was sequenced during a study of cytomegalovirus exposure and HLA in healthy donors. Using immunoSEQ multiplex PCR, the repertoire was profiled, and TCRdb retains in-frame clones only, with some absent. Of some 76,000 clones listed, about 93% are singletons. On this clone: Its antigen is as yet unknown.

CDR3 length equals 14 residues. After removal of 4 bases from V and 0 bases from J, the junction contained 4 bases not matched to a gene. Looked up from germline, CDR1 is SGHRS and CDR2 is YFSETQ. Study results and limitations: Most TCR sequences were uncommon, yet certain public TCRs appeared in many donors. Subsequent analysis showed first-cohort TCR clusters tending to co-occur in more than 95 validation repertoires.

The TCR was taken from a young woman in good health and CMV-seronegative. Sequencing was done on a sample of PBMCs. The rearrangement links TRBV5-1 to TRBJ2-7, with 7 bases fitting TRBD1. The CDR3 bases are TGCGCCAGCAGCGAGCAGGGGGTCTCCTACGAGCAGTACTTC. Translated, it gives CASSEQGVSYEQYF. Supplemented by reference TRBV5-1 and TRBJ2-7, the full variable domain reads KAGVTQTPRYLIKTRGQQVTLSCSPISGHRSVSWYQQTPGQGLQFLFEYFSETQRNKGNFPGRFSGRQFSNSRSEMNVSTLELGDSALYLCASSEQGVSYEQYFGPGTRLTVT.